These 7 T cell receptor beta chains were all obtained from the same sample, sequenced in a study of CXCR3-negative and CXCR3-positive naive CD8 T cells. Researchers prepared the TRB cDNA libraries using 5' RACE with UMI labels. From the 5' RACE reads, TCRdb lists one entry per CDR3 protein and no DNA. Its clone listing holds about 56,000 distinct CDR3 sequences. Sequenced material: memory CD8+ T cells from blood. Receptor source: a human donor in good health. Some clones in this sample may be carry-over from other donors' samples.

The gene calls are TRBV28 and TRBJ2-1; lacking DNA, the TRBD1 call made by TCRdb goes unchecked. The CDR3 sequence is 15 residues long. Germline assignment: CDR1 MDHEN and CDR2 SYDVKM. CDR3 residues: CASSLTGGAYNEQFF. Looking up the rest from reference TRBV28 and TRBJ2-1 gives the full variable domain: DVKVTQSSRYLVKRTGEKVFLECVQDMDHENMFWYRQDPGLGLRLIYFSYDVKMKEKGDIPEGYSVSREKKERFSLILESASTNQTSMYLCASSLTGGAYNEQFFGPGTRLTVL.

The genes are TRBV12-5 and TRBJ1-5; TCRdb calls TRBD1, which cannot be checked without DNA. Germline values: CDR1 LGHNT, CDR2 FRNRAP. The CDR3 length is 17 residues. This chain's CDR3 is CASGSAITDRRNQPQHF.

V is TRBV15 and J is TRBJ2-3; TCRdb's D call of TRBD1 is untestable without DNA. The CDR3 sequence is 16 residues long. Germline V CDR1 and CDR2: LNHNV, YYDKDF (reference sequence). CDR3 protein: CATSTTDSHSTDTQYF.

The rearrangement links TRBV12-3 or TRBV12-4 to TRBJ2-3; absent DNA, TCRdb's TRBD2 call cannot be checked. The CDR3 consists of 14 residues. The CDR3 protein is CASRDWTSQDTQYF.

This clonotype ranks as large (0.1 to 1%) in terms of frequency. The CDR3 sequence: CASSPGLERSFF. The J gene is TRBJ2-1, the V gene TRBV7-9; TCRdb's D call of TRBD1 is untestable without DNA. The CDR3 consists of 12 residues. The germline CDR1 and CDR2 sequences are SEHNR and FQNEAQ (reference sequence).

CDR3 amino acids: CASTGEFNTDTQYF. V is TRBV2 and J is TRBJ2-3; TCRdb's assignment of TRBD1 cannot be checked, as there is no DNA. Per the germline V gene, CDR1 is SNHLY and CDR2 is FYNNEI. This CDR3 is 14 amino acids long.

The chain links TRBV28 to TRBJ2-5. The CDR3 has 12 amino acids. Per the germline V gene, CDR1 is MDHEN and CDR2 is SYDVKM. CDR3 in amino acids: CASSLSVETQYF.